The clone carrying this T cell receptor beta chain has ten or more counts. The antigen remains unidentified. V was clipped by 2 bases and J by 4 bases, with 14 bases between them. In germline, CDR1 is SGHAT, CDR2 FQDESV (reference sequence). The CDR3 covers 15 residues. RNA transcripts yielded amplified TCR beta CDR3 regions. Researchers ran a first-round RT-PCR on the TCR CDR3 using the HTBI primer set. TCRdb passed the multiplex PCR reads through MiXCR, listing each CDR3 protein once. The profile shows around 340,000 distinct CDR3 sequences, about 15% of them singletons. Diagnoses were made from clinical symptoms, serum measures (thyroxine and TRAb), thyroid ultrasound and orbital computed tomography. This sample is drawn from a study of T cells in Graves' hyperthyroidism and ophthalmopathy. Study-wide points: The model predicted ophthalmopathy a median around six months before onset. Stable hyperthyroidism was told apart from ophthalmopathy by a model built on 13 V-J features. Also found in blood were most expanded thyroid clonotypes above 0.001.

This TCR derives from a woman aged 30 to 39 with Graves' hyperthyroidism. The chain combines TRBV11-1 with TRBJ2-5; TRBD1 or TRBD2 may be the D gene (5 bases each). Input material: blood. The CDR3 DNA sequence: TGTGCCAGCAGCTTAACGGTAGGGACCGGAGAGACCCAGTACTTC. Protein sequence: CASSLTVGTGETQYF. The variable domain in full, completed from reference TRBV11-1 and TRBJ2-5, reads EAEVAQSPRYKITEKSQAVAFWCDPISGHATLYWYRQILGQGPELLVQFQDESVVDDSQLPKDRFSAERLKGVDSTLKIQPAELGDSAMYLCASSLTVGTGETQYFGPGTRLLVL.